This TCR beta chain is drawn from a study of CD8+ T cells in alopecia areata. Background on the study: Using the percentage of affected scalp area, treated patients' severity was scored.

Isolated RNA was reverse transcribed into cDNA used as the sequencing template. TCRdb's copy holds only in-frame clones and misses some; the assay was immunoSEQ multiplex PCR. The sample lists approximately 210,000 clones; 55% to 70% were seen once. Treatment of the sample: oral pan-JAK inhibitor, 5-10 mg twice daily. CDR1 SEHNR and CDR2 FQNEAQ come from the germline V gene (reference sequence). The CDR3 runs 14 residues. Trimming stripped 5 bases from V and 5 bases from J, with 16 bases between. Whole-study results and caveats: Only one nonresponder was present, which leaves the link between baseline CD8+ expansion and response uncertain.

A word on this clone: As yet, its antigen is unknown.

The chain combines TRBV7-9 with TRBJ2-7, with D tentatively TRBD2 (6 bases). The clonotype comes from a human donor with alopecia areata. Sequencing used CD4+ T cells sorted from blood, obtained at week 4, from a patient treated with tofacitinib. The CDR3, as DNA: TGTGCCAGCAGCCGGACGTCGGAGGGGAACGAGCAGTACTTC. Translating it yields CASSRTSEGNEQYF.